Described below is a single T cell receptor (beta chain) sequence and its context. Its antigen is unidentified. In the PCR, 60 Vbeta and 13 Jbeta primers were used. Repertoires were generated with immunoSEQ multiplex PCR, while TCRdb's copy carries only in-frame clones and drops some. The sample yields 150,000 to 200,000 clones, approximately 84% seen once. The data stem from a study of cytomegalovirus exposure and HLA in healthy donors. V was shortened by 2 bases and J by 4 bases, with 18 bases between the two germline ends. The CDR3 is 16 residues long. Germline V gives CDR1 GTSNPN, CDR2 SVGIG (reference sequence). Findings of the study overall: A later analysis found most CMV-associated TCR beta chains apparently HLA-restricted.

Material for sequencing was PBMCs. The origin of this receptor is a boy between 5 and 17 years old in good health and CMV-seronegative. The genes are TRBV30 and TRBJ1-3; no clear D gene. This chain's CDR3 is CAWSTTAAFSGNTIYF. The CDR3 DNA reads as TGTGCCTGGAGTACGACTGCAGCGTTTTCCGGAAACACCATATATTTT.